These 13 T cell receptor beta chains were all obtained from the same sample, sequenced in a study of T cell responses to AZD1222 COVID-19 vaccine. This table comes from immunoSEQ multiplex PCR, and its TCRdb copy is limited to in-frame clones, with some not included. Counted here are 72,000 or so clones, 89% occurring once; the ten biggest clones make up 28%. The sample here was peripheral blood, taken 28 days after the second AZD1222 dose. These receptors were collected from an adult who received the AZD1222 COVID-19 vaccine.

The V gene is TRBV14, the J gene TRBJ2-7; no clear D. V shed 5 bases and J shed 3 bases, with 2 bases lying between them. CDR1 is SGHDN, CDR2 FVKESK, per germline. The CDR3 covers 10 residues. CDR3 sequence reads: CASSYYEQYF. The DNA of the CDR3 is TGTGCCAGCAGCTACTACGAGCAGTACTTC.

The V and J genes are TRBV12-3 or TRBV12-4 and TRBJ1-1; a weak D match, TRBD1 (5 bases). The CDR3 extends over 12 amino acids. V gave up 7 bases and J gave up 3 bases, with 9 bases separating them. The CDR3 spells CASNLGDTEAFF. In DNA, the CDR3 is TGTGCCAGCAATTTGGGGGACACTGAAGCTTTCTTT.

This chain connects TRBV11-2 to TRBJ2-7, with D hard to call. Germline CDR1 reads SGHAT; CDR2 reads FQNNGV. V dropped 5 bases and J dropped 0 bases, with 5 bases sitting between them. This CDR3 spans 12 amino acids. The CDR3 sequence: CASSLSSYEQYF. Written as DNA, the CDR3 is TGTGCCAGCAGCCTAAGCTCCTACGAGCAGTACTTC.

This chain uses TRBV7-3 with TRBJ1-1, with 12 nucleotides matching TRBD1. The V gene end was trimmed by 0 bases and the J gene end by 11 bases; junction bases not matched to a gene: 4. The CDR3 length is 14 residues. CDR1 and CDR2 from the germline V gene are SGHTA and FQGTGA. The DNA of the CDR3 is TGTGCCAGCAGCTTAACGGGGACAGGGGGCGACGCTTTCTTT. It encodes CASSLTGTGGDAFF.

The DNA of the CDR3 is TGTGCCAGCAGCGTAGACAAGGGCGAGCAGTACTTC. Translated: CASSVDKGEQYF. This chain uses TRBV9 with TRBJ2-7; no reliable D call. Germline CDR1 is SGDLS and CDR2 is YYNGEE. The CDR3 is 12 residues long. The V and J ends lost 0 bases and 6 bases respectively, with 7 bases between them.

The chain links TRBV10-3 to TRBJ1-4; D remains ambiguous. The CDR3 consists of 13 residues. Germline lookup yields CDR1 ENHRY and CDR2 SYGVKD. With 3 bases removed from V and 8 bases from J, the gap between germline ends came to 10 bases. The CDR3 region has the DNA TGTGCCATCAGTGAAAGGGCCGACGAAAAACTGTTTTTT. Its protein product is CAISERADEKLFF.

This chain joins TRBV29-1 and TRBJ2-3; 11 bases agree with TRBD1. Germline-derived CDR1 and CDR2 are SQVTM and ANQGSEA. This CDR3 spans 15 amino acids. The trim removed 6 bases at V and 3 bases at J, leaving 8 bases unmatched. The CDR3 region is CSVGTGGGGTDTQYF. Written as DNA, the CDR3 is TGCAGCGTCGGGACAGGGGGTGGTGGGACAGATACGCAGTATTTT.

This clone was observed a single time. This chain connects TRBV5-1 to TRBJ2-3; 10 positions match TRBD2. Losses at the gene ends were 4 bases for V and 6 bases for J; bases not matched to a gene: 8. In germline, CDR1 is SGHRS, CDR2 YFSETQ. The CDR3 consists of 15 residues. This chain's CDR3 is CASSQGLAVPDTQYF. CDR3 coding DNA: TGCGCCAGCAGCCAAGGACTAGCGGTCCCGGATACGCAGTATTTT.

Regarding this clone: A much larger clone is a single base away; this may be a read error. This rearrangement joins TRBV3-1 (or the pseudogene TRBV3-2) to TRBJ1-1, with D perhaps TRBD1 (5 bases). Germline CDR1 reads LGHDT; CDR2 reads YNNKEL (reference sequence). V lost 6 bases and J lost 1, with 9 bases in between. The CDR3 consists of 13 residues. The CDR3 bases are TGTGCCAGCAGTCCGGGGGAGAACACTGAAGCTTTCTTT. The encoded protein is CASSPGENTEAFF.

The rearrangement joins TRBV28 to TRBJ1-2; 10 bases agree with TRBD1. In germline, CDR1 is MDHEN, CDR2 SYDVKM. V shed 10 bases, J shed 8 bases, and the junction held 13 bases outside the gene matches. This CDR3 region has 14 residues. The CDR3 loop reads CATPPDRGIRGYTF. In nucleotides, the CDR3 is TGTGCCACCCCTCCGGACAGGGGGATTCGCGGCTACACCTTC.

The CDR3 protein is CATRADRTNQPQHF. DNA for the CDR3: TGTGCCACCCGGGCCGACAGGACAAACCAGCCCCAGCATTTT. V is TRBV10-3 and J is TRBJ1-5; D may be TRBD1 (6 bases). The germline CDR1 and CDR2 sequences are ENHRY and SYGVKD. V was pared by 10 bases and J by 7 bases, with 20 bases between. CDR3 size: 14 residues.

The chain links TRBV7-2 to TRBJ1-1; TRBD1 is a possible D gene (6 bases). V lost 6 bases to trimming and J lost 0 bases, with 11 bases between them. The V gene's germline CDR1 is SGHTA and CDR2 FQGNSA. The CDR3 is 14 amino acids. The CDR3 here is CASRWGHLNTEAFF. CDR3 DNA sequence: TGTGCCAGCAGATGGGGGCATTTGAACACTGAAGCTTTCTTT.

J is TRBJ2-7 and V is TRBV28, with a tentative D call TRBD1 (5 bases). V was cut by 2 bases and J by 4 bases, with 12 bases left in between. This CDR3 comprises 14 residues. Per the germline V gene, CDR1 is MDHEN and CDR2 is SYDVKM. The chain's CDR3 is CASSLSFRAYEQYF. The DNA for the CDR3 is TGTGCCAGCAGTTTAAGTTTCAGGGCTTACGAGCAGTACTTC.